The sequence of this T cell receptor (beta chain) was determined in a study of T cell responses to AZD1222 COVID-19 vaccine. Study-wide results and limits: AZD1222 recipients seropositive at baseline numbered only six or seven. Spike-specific TCR breadth and depth grew following two AZD1222 doses. Mostly white British, mostly female donors; authors suggested clonal diversity may be underestimated. Repertoires were obtained only post-peak T cell response.

This CDR3 contains 14 residues. Per the germline V gene, CDR1 is KGHSY and CDR2 is FQNENV. The V end lost 3 bases, the J end lost 7 bases, and 10 bases lay between the germline ends. Clones were read by immunoSEQ multiplex PCR, and TCRdb kept only the in-frame ones, dropping some. Of 95,000 to 150,000 clones in the sample, approximately 80% are singletons; the top ten hold 25% to 35%. Regarding this clone: Its antigen is not known.

The sequence was collected from an adult who received the AZD1222 COVID-19 vaccine. The sample in question was peripheral blood, obtained 28 days after the second AZD1222 dose. The V gene is TRBV16, the J gene TRBJ1-6, with unresolved D. The CDR3 region has the DNA TGTGCCAGCAGCCACTATATGGTCAATTCACCCCTCCACTTT. Translated, it gives CASSHYMVNSPLHF.